The clone carrying this T cell receptor (beta chain) was counted many times. The antigen remains unidentified. These data come from a study of response to subunit inactivated influenza vaccine. Study-level points and caveats: Each seasonal influenza vaccination, the authors suggested, recruits few new T cells.

MiXCR, applied by TCRdb to the RT-PCR reads, yields one record per CDR3 protein. The sample carries about 180,000 distinct CDR3 sequences, approximately 9.2% recorded once. The sample in question was non-naive T cells sorted from PBMCs, obtained on the day of vaccination. This TCR derives from a man aged 45-65 years who received an inactivated influenza vaccine.

CDR3 loop: CASSLHLSGNTIYF. The CDR3 DNA sequence: TGTGCCAGCAGTTTACACCTCTCTGGAAACACCATATATTTT. This chain links TRBV12-3 or TRBV12-4 with TRBJ1-3; D is unresolved. There are 14 residues in the CDR3. V gave up 2 bases and J gave up 0 bases, with 5 bases separating them.